This T cell receptor (beta chain) was captured by sequencing in a study of identical twins. Broader study findings: Fewer insertions marked abundant cord blood beta clonotypes; young adult naive trended weakly, memory not at all. Among out-of-frame alpha sequences shared by twins, low generation probability occurred in excess.

The table lists this clonotype with a few counts. The antigen remains undetermined. V lost 5 bases and J lost 9; bases outside the gene matches: 13. CDR3 length equals 16 residues. Looked up from germline, CDR1 is SGHRS and CDR2 is YFSETQ. In TCRdb, the 5' RACE reads were re-called with MiXCR into one record per CDR3 protein. Here the sample spans approximately 890,000 distinct CDR3 sequences, 9% to 15% being singletons. The data also belong to a second study, concerning yellow fever vaccine responses in identical twins.

Sequencing input: PBMCs. The chain combines TRBV5-1 with TRBJ2-1; 11 bases agree with TRBD2. This clonotype was obtained from a young woman in good health. The CDR3 here is CASSIEPLAGGGEQFF. For the CDR3, the DNA is TGCGCCAGCAGTATCGAACCCCTAGCGGGAGGCGGTGAGCAGTTCTTC.